A selection of T cell receptor beta chains follows, all from one sample in a study of cytomegalovirus exposure and HLA in healthy donors. Sequencing was performed with immunoSEQ multiplex PCR; in TCRdb, only in-frame clones are kept and a portion is missing. The data show fewer than 400,000 clones, around 86% seen once. The specimen was PBMCs. Receptors were obtained from a woman aged 18-29 years in good health and CMV-seronegative. The CDR3 runs from the conserved cysteine through the conserved F or W. D genes are given only for firm matches. Clone sizes are given selectively: once, few, many, or a class where the clone is expanded.

v_call	d_call	j_call	clone_size	cdr3_aa	cdr3_nt
TRBV12-5	TRBD2	TRBJ2-1	NA	CASGLTPSGLAGVNEQFF	TGTGCTAGTGGTTTGACTCCCTCGGGACTAGCGGGAGTGAATGAGCAGTTCTTC
TRBV7-9	NA	TRBJ1-1	NA	CASSLGEGNTEAFF	TGTGCCAGCAGCTTAGGTGAGGGGAACACTGAAGCTTTCTTT
TRBV5-6	NA	TRBJ2-1	NA	CASSLQLDGEFF	TGTGCCAGCAGCTTGCAACTGGACGGGGAGTTCTTC
TRBV30	NA	TRBJ2-1	NA	CAWSPGLDNEQFF	TGTGCCTGGAGTCCAGGGCTCGACAATGAGCAGTTCTTC
TRBV28	TRBD2	TRBJ2-5	NA	CASRSLGLAEQETQYF	TGTGCCAGCAGGTCCCTCGGACTAGCGGAACAAGAGACCCAGTACTTC
TRBV9	NA	TRBJ1-1	NA	CASSPRSDTEAFF	TGTGCCAGCAGCCCACGGTCGGACACTGAAGCTTTCTTT
TRBV9	TRBD2	TRBJ2-1	NA	CASSPSGSLNSNEQFF	TGTGCCAGCAGCCCCAGCGGGAGTCTAAATTCGAATGAGCAGTTCTTC
TRBV7-8	NA	TRBJ2-3	NA	CASSLGLDPYF	TGTGCCAGCAGCTTAGGGCTAGATCCGTATTTT
TRBV27	TRBD2	TRBJ2-2	NA	CASTYWGGDTGELFF	TGTGCCAGCACATACTGGGGAGGGGACACCGGGGAGCTGTTTTTT
TRBV2	TRBD1	TRBJ2-2	once	CASEDRLQLTGELFF	TGTGCCAGCGAGGACAGGCTTCAGCTTACCGGGGAGCTGTTTTTT
TRBV6-5	NA	TRBJ1-4	NA	CASSPSATNEKLFF	TGTGCCAGCAGCCCTTCGGCAACTAATGAAAAACTGTTTTTT
TRBV6-4	TRBD1	TRBJ1-2	NA	CASSDTGAQQGYTF	TGTGCCAGCAGCGATACAGGGGCGCAGCAAGGCTACACCTTC
TRBV18	NA	TRBJ2-3	NA	CASSPPLSGDTDTQYF	TGTGCCAGCTCACCACCCCTTAGCGGCGACACAGATACGCAGTATTTT
TRBV28	TRBD1	TRBJ1-1	NA	CASSGQGIRTEAFF	TGTGCCAGCAGCGGACAGGGGATCCGCACTGAAGCTTTCTTT
TRBV29-1	TRBD1	TRBJ2-5	NA	CSGQGWETQYF	TGCAGCGGACAGGGCTGGGAGACCCAGTACTTC
TRBV9	TRBD2	TRBJ2-1	NA	CASSLDGTSGNNEQFF	TGTGCCAGCAGCCTAGACGGGACTAGCGGGAATAATGAGCAGTTCTTC
TRBV27	TRBD2	TRBJ2-1	NA	CASRKTGTSEYNEQFF	TGTGCCAGCAGGAAAACCGGGACTAGCGAATACAATGAGCAGTTCTTC
TRBV2	TRBD1	TRBJ1-1	NA	CASRTWDRATLNTEAFF	TGTGCCAGCCGAACGTGGGACAGGGCTACCCTAAACACTGAAGCTTTCTTT
TRBV11-3	NA	TRBJ2-7	NA	CASSKGNYEQYF	TGTGCCAGCAGTAAGGGGAACTACGAGCAGTACTTC